These T cell receptor beta chains were read from a single sample in a study of shared clonotypes between healthy human individuals. Assay used: immunoSEQ multiplex PCR; TCRdb lists only in-frame clones, some missing. The sample records approximately 2.3 million clones, approximately 95% being singletons. Material for sequencing was naive CD4+ T cells from PBMCs. These receptors were obtained from a man aged 18 to 30 in good health. Some clones in this sample may be carry-over from other donors' samples. CDR3s include the opening cysteine and the closing phenylalanine or tryptophan. Fields, in order: V gene, CDR3 protein.

TRBV2	CASSDTRLAEQYF
TRBV19	CASSIVGSTEAFF
TRBV6-5	CASSSAGGSADTQYF
TRBV29-1	CCGKGPGNTIYF
TRBV5-4	CASSLEGDYTEAFF
TRBV11-3	CASSLSGTYEQYF
TRBV9	CASSVGASLGLTYEQYF
TRBV28	CASRGSGGWYGYTF
TRBV5-4	CASSKQVNTEAFF
TRBV27	CASSLGTPSNYGYTF
TRBV5-1	CASSYEVTNTGELFF
TRBV6-1	CASSAGQGTEAFF
TRBV7-9	CASSLDRGWTGELFF
TRBV28	CASTPGAPETQYF
TRBV5-6	CASSLSTDTQYF
TRBV21-1	CASSNRRDRGYF
TRBV28	CASSLPRGLPGTIYF
TRBV7-2	CASSLQGAGNQPQHF
TRBV29-1	CSVDSSSETQYF
TRBV4-2	CASSLSEGGSGELFF
TRBV9	CASTGTSGTDTQYF
TRBV7-3	CASSLTSSETQYF
TRBV11-2	CASSSGSGTSYEQYF
TRBV7-9	CASSSDWPTIYF
TRBV28	CASTLGGQPQHF
TRBV28	CASSLAGVGKTQYF
TRBV5-6	CASSTIRTGGAETEAFF
TRBV28	CASSPSVLGGTEAFF
TRBV6-1	CASATGLNTEAFF
TRBV7-2	CASSLQGQTNYGYTF
TRBV28	CASRREGALGYTF
TRBV5-1	CASSLEGASGNTIYF
TRBV19	CASSSRERAEAFF
TRBV6-5	CASRSGSETQYF
TRBV7-9	CASSLEANTEAFF
TRBV5-1	CASSLAGGDYGYTF
TRBV5-1	CASSLKAGSGNIQYF